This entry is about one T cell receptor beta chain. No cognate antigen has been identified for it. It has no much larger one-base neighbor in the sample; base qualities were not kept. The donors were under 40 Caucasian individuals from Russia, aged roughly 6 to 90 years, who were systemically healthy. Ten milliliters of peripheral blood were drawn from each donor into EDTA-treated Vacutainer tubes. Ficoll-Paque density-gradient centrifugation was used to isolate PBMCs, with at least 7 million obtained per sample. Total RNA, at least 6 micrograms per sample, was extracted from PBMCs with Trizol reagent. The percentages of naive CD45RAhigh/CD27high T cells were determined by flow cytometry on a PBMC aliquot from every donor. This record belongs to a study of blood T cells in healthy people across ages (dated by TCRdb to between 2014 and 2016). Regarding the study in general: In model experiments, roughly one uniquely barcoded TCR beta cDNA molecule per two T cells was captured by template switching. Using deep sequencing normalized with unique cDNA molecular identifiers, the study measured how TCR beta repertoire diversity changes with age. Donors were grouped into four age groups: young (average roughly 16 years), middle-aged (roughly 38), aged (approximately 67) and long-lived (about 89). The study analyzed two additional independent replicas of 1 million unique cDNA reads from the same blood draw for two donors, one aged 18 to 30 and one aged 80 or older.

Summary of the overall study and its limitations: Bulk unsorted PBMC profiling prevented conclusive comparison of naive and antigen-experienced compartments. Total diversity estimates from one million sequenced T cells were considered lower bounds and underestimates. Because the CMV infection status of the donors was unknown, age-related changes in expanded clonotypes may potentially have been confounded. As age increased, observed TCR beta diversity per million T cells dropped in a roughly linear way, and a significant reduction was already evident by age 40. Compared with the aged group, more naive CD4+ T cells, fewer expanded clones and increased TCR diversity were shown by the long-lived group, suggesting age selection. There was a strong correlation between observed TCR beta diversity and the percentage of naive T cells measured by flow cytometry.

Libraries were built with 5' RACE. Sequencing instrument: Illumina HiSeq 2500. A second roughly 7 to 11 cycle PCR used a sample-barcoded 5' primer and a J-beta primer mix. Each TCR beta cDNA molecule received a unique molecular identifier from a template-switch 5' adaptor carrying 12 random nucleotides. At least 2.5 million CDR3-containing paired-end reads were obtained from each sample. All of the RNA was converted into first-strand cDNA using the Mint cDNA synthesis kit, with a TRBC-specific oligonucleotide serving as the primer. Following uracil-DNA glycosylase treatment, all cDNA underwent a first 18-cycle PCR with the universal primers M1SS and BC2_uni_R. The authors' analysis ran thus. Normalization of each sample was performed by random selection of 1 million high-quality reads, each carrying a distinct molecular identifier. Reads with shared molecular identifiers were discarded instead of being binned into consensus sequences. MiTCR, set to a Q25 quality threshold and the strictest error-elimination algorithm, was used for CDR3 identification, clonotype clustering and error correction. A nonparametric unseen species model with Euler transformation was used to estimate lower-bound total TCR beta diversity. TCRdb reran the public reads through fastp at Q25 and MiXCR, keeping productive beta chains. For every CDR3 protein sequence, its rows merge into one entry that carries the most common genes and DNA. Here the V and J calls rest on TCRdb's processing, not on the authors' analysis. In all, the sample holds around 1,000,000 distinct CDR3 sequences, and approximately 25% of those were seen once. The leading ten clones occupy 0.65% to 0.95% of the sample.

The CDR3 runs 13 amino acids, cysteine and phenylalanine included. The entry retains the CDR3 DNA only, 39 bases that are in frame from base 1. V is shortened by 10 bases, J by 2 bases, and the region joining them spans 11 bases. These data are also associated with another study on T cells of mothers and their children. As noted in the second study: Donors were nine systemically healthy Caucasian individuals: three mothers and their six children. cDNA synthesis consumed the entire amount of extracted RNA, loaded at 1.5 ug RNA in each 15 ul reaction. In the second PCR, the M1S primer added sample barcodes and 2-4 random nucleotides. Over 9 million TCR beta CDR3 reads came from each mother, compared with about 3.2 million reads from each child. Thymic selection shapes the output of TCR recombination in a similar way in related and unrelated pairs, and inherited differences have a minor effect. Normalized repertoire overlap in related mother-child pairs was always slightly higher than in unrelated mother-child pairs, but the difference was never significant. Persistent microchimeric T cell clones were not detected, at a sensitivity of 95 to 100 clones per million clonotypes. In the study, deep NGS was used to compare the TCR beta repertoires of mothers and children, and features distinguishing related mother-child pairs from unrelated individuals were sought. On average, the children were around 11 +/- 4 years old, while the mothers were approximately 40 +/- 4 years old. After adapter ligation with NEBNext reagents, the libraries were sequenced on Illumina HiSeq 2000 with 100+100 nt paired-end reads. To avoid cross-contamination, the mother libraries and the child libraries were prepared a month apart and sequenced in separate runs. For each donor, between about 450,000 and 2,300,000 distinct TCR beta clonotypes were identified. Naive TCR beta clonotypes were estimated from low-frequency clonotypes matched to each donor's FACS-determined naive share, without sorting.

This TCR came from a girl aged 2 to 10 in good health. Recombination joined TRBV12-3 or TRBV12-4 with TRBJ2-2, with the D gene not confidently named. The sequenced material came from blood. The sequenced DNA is TGTGCCACGTGGTGGGGAAACACCGGGGAGCTGTTTTTT. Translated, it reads CATWWGNTGELFF.